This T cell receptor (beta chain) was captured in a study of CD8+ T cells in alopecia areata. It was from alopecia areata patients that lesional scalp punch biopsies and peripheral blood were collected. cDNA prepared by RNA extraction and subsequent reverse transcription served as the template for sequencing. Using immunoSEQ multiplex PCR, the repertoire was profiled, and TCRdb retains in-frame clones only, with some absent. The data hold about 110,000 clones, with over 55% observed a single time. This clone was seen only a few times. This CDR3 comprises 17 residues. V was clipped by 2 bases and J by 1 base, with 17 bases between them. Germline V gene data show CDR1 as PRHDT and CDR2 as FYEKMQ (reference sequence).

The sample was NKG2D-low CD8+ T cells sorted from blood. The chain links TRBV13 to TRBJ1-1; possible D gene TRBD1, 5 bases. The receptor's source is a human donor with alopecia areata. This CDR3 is CASSLMRGWRSNTEAFF. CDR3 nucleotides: TGTGCCAGCAGCTTAATGAGGGGTTGGCGGTCGAACACTGAAGCTTTCTTT.